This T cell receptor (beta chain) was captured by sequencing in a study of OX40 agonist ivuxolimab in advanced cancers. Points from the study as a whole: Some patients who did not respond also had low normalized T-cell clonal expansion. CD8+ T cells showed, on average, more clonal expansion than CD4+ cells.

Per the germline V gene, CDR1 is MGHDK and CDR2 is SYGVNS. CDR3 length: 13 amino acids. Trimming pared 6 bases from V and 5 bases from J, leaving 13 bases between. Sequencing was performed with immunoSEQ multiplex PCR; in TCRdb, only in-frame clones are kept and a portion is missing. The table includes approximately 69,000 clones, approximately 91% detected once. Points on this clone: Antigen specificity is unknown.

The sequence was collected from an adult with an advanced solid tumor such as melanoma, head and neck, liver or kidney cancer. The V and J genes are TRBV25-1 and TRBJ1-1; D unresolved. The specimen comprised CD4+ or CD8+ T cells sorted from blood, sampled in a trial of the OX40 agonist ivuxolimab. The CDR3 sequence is CASSVLGDTEAFF. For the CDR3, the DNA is TGTGCCAGCAGCGTACTCGGGGATACTGAAGCTTTCTTT.